The 6 T cell receptor beta chains reported below all come from one sample, sequenced in a study of liver allograft versus peripheral blood T cells. Study information: The study compared liver allograft T cell receptor repertoires against peripheral blood repertoires of liver transplant recipients.

TCRdb ran MiXCR on the reads and lists one entry per CDR3 protein. The table lists about 13,000 distinct CDR3 sequences, approximately 20% of them singletons. These receptors were taken from a human patient who had a liver transplant. The graft donor may have given rise to some T cells.

This clonotype has just a few counts. J is TRBJ1-5 and V is TRBV6-1, with D possibly TRBD1 on 5 matching bases. V was cut by 6 bases and J by 0 bases, with 15 bases left in between. The CDR3 consists of 16 residues. The germline CDR1 and CDR2 sequences are MNHNS and SASEGT. This CDR3 is CASRWGGVDSNQPQHF. CDR3 in DNA: TGTGCCAGCAGATGGGGGGGGGTAGATAGCAATCAGCCCCAGCATTTT.

J is TRBJ1-5 and V is TRBV6-6, with 9 positions matching TRBD1. Germline lookup yields CDR1 MNHNY and CDR2 SVGAGI (reference sequence). The CDR3 consists of 15 residues. J gave up 4 bases and V 6 bases, and 7 bases lay outside the gene matches. The CDR3: CASRGDREGNQPQHF. CDR3 DNA sequence: TGTGCCAGCAGGGGGGACAGGGAGGGGAATCAGCCCCAGCATTTT.

Ten or more counts support this clonotype. This sequence joins TRBV7-3 and TRBJ2-2; D not certain. Germline CDR1 and CDR2: SGHTA and FQGTGA. Trimming cost V 0 bases and J 5 bases, with 4 bases left between them. The CDR3 runs 13 residues. DNA of the CDR3: TGTGCCAGCAGCTTAACGGAAACCGGGGAGCTGTTTTTT. Amino acids: CASSLTETGELFF. The full variable domain, in which reference TRBV7-3 and TRBJ2-2 provide the parts outside the CDR3, is GAGVSQTPSNKVTEKGKYVELRCDPISGHTALYWYRQSLGQGPEFLIYFQGTGAADDSGLPNDRFFAVRPEGSVSTLKIQRTERGDSAVYLCASSLTETGELFFGEGSRLTVL.

This clonotype was found many times. V usage is TRBV19 and J usage is TRBJ2-5; D perhaps matches TRBD1 (5 bases). CDR3 length: 14 amino acids. The V and J ends lost 6 bases and 5 bases respectively, with 16 bases between them. Germline CDR1 LNHDA, CDR2 SQIVND (reference sequence). CDR3 in amino acids: CASSPAYRWETQYF. The CDR3 DNA sequence: TGTGCCAGTAGCCCTGCCTACAGGTGGGAGACCCAGTACTTC. Looking up the rest from reference TRBV19 and TRBJ2-5 gives the full variable domain: DGGITQSPKYLFRKEGQNVTLSCEQNLNHDAMYWYRQDPGQGLRLIYYSQIVNDFQKGDIAEGYSVSREKKESFPLTVTSAQKNPTAFYLCASSPAYRWETQYFGPGTRLLVL.

Judged by abundance, this clonotype is medium-sized. The genes are TRBV18 and TRBJ1-1; 9 bases are shared with TRBD1. Per the germline V gene, CDR1 is KGHSH and CDR2 is LQKENI. The CDR3 runs to 13 residues. V was pared by 3 bases and J by 5 bases, with 1 base of the junction left unmatched. DNA of the CDR3: TGTGCCAGCTCACCGGGGACAGGGACTGAAGCTTTCTTT. Protein product: CASSPGTGTEAFF.

V gene TRBV20-1 combines with J gene TRBJ2-7; 8 positions match TRBD1. Germline V gives CDR1 DFQATT, CDR2 SNEGSKA (reference sequence). Germline trimming cut 6 bases from V and 2 bases from J; bases unmatched to any gene: 18. This CDR3 region has 17 residues. The CDR3 nucleotides read TGCAGTGCAAAAACCGACGCCCGACAGGGGCTAGCCTACGAGCAGTACTTC. Its translation is CSAKTDARQGLAYEQYF.